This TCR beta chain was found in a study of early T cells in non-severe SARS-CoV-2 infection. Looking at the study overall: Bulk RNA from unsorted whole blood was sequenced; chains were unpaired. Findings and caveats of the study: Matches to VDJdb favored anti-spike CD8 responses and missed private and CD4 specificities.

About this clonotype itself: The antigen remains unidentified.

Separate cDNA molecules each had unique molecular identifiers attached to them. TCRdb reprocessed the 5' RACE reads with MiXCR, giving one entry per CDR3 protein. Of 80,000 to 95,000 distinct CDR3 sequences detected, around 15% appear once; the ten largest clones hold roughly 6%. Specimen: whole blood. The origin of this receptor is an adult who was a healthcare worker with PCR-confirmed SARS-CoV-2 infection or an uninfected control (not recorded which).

The CDR3 region is CAISATSYEQYF. The DNA for the CDR3 is TGTGCCATCAGTGCAACTAGCTACGAGCAGTACTTC. V and J are TRBV10-3 and TRBJ2-7; tentative D call: TRBD2 (5 bases). The V gene's germline CDR1 is ENHRY and CDR2 SYGVKD. The CDR3 runs to 12 residues. Trimming stripped 4 bases from V and 3 bases from J, with 7 bases between.